The sequence of this T cell receptor beta chain was determined in a study of T cell changes during pregnancy in multiple sclerosis. The data were produced by immunoSEQ multiplex PCR, yet TCRdb's version contains in-frame clones alone and is incomplete. The sample holds more than 80,000 clones, roughly nine tenths seen once. Sequencing used PBMCs, obtained in the first trimester of pregnancy. This clonotype was sampled from a female donor in good health, serving as a control in a pregnancy study. Some clones in this sample may be carry-over from other donors' samples.

CDR3 loop: CASSVAVAGLLPDTGELFF. In DNA form, the CDR3 reads TGTGCCAGCAGCGTAGCGGTAGCGGGACTTCTTCCGGACACCGGGGAGCTGTTTTTT. The gene calls are TRBV9 and TRBJ2-2; 8 nucleotides align to TRBD2. The germline gives CDR1 SGDLS, CDR2 YYNGEE. This CDR3 contains 19 residues. After removal of 0 bases from V and 3 bases from J, the junction contained 13 bases not matched to a gene.